Shown below are 18 T cell receptor beta chains from a single sample sequenced in a study of control samples from healthy donors and cancer patients. Profiled with immunoSEQ multiplex PCR; TCRdb holds only in-frame clones, not every one. The profile covers tens of thousands of clones, with less than 90% appearing a single time and about an eighth taken by the ten largest. Sequenced input: blood. The receptors come from an older woman in good health.

CDR3 nucleotides: TGTGCCAGCAGCATATCACATGGGACTAGCAGTGAGCAGTTCTTC. Translating it yields CASSISHGTSSEQFF. The chain couples TRBV9 to TRBJ2-1; 9 bases match TRBD2. Germline values: CDR1 SGDLS, CDR2 YYNGEE. CDR3 length: 15 residues. V lost 4 bases, J lost 9 bases, and 11 bases stayed unmatched.

The rearrangement links TRBV3-1 (or the pseudogene TRBV3-2) to TRBJ1-1; 7 nucleotides match TRBD1. This CDR3 has 15 residues. V dropped 4 bases and J dropped 0; count of bases not matched to a gene: 5. CDR1 is LGHDT, CDR2 YNNKEL, per germline (reference sequence). The CDR3 nucleotides are TGTGCCAGCAGCCCCCTGACAGGGATGAACACTGAAGCTTTCTTT. Amino acid sequence: CASSPLTGMNTEAFF.

This clone was seen once. The rearrangement uses TRBV5-1 and TRBJ2-1; 10 bases match TRBD2. The germline gives CDR1 SGHRS, CDR2 YFSETQ. Losses at the gene ends were 0 bases for V and 0 bases for J; bases not matched to a gene: 6. This CDR3 region has 18 residues. The CDR3 reads CASSLDTSGTSSYNEQFF. The CDR3 DNA reads TGCGCCAGCAGCTTGGATACTAGCGGGACAAGCTCCTACAATGAGCAGTTCTTC.

The chain uses TRBV20-1 and TRBJ2-3; 9 positions match TRBD1. This CDR3 region has 15 residues. CDR1 is DFQATT, CDR2 SNEGSKA, per germline (reference sequence). V gave up 3 bases and J gave up 4 bases; unmatched junction bases: 8. The CDR3 sequence is CSASTGQGRADTQYF. The DNA for the CDR3 is TGCAGTGCTAGTACCGGACAGGGGCGGGCAGATACGCAGTATTTT.

J is TRBJ2-7 and V is TRBV2; D uncertain. The V gene lost 0 bases and the J gene lost 0 bases, with 12 bases spanning the gap. Germline lookup yields CDR1 SNHLY and CDR2 FYNNEI. The length of the CDR3 is 16 residues. The CDR3 nucleotides are TGTGCCAGCAGTGAAGCGCCTCCGTCGAGCTCCTACGAGCAGTACTTC. It is translated as CASSEAPPSSSYEQYF.

This clone was seen once. The chain combines TRBV19 with TRBJ2-2; tentative D call: TRBD2 (6 bases). From germline, CDR1 is LNHDA and CDR2 SQIVND (reference sequence). V was clipped by 7 bases and J by 2 bases, with 14 bases between them. This CDR3 contains 15 residues. The CDR3 loop is CASKPGGVNTGELFF. The CDR3 DNA reads as TGTGCCAGTAAGCCCGGGGGAGTCAACACCGGGGAGCTGTTTTTT.

The chain uses TRBV6-1 and TRBJ1-1; D is unclear. Between the trimmed V and J ends, which lost 3 bases and 3 bases, there was a span of 11 bases. The CDR3 totals 14 residues. The germline V gene has CDR1 MNHNS and CDR2 SASEGT. This CDR3 is CASSETRSYTEAFF. CDR3 nucleotide sequence: TGTGCCAGCAGTGAGACCAGGTCTTACACTGAAGCTTTCTTT.

The rearrangement links TRBV6-2 or TRBV6-3 to TRBJ2-2; possible D gene TRBD1, 7 bases. Germline V gene lookup returns CDR1 MNHEY and CDR2 SVGEGT. Trimming stripped 2 bases from V and 7 bases from J, with 17 bases between. The CDR3 runs 16 residues. The CDR3 here is CASSYAAGGKFGELFF. The CDR3, as DNA: TGTGCCAGCAGTTACGCGGCAGGGGGGAAGTTCGGGGAGCTGTTTTTT.

The CDR3 is CASSSGTGALRTEAFF. The CDR3 DNA follows: TGCGCCAGCAGCTCCGGGACAGGGGCCCTTCGCACTGAAGCTTTCTTT. The chain uses TRBV5-1 and TRBJ1-1; 10 bases align to TRBD1. Germline V CDR1 and CDR2: SGHRS, YFSETQ. V lost 3 bases and J lost 4; bases outside the gene matches: 9. The CDR3 extends over 16 amino acids.

The chain carries TRBV5-1 and TRBJ1-1, with D unresolved. Germline V gene sequence: CDR1 SGHRS, CDR2 YFSETQ. There are 14 residues in the CDR3. The V end lost 1 base, the J end lost 0 bases, and 7 bases lay between the germline ends. The CDR3 DNA reads as TGCGCCAGCAGCTTGACAGAGATGAACACTGAAGCTTTCTTT. It encodes CASSLTEMNTEAFF.

Remarks on this clone: A read error may produce the germline difference seen at one junction end. The chain links TRBV7-7 to TRBJ2-2; D unresolved. The length of the CDR3 is 13 residues. The germline gives CDR1 SSHAT, CDR2 FNYEAQ (reference sequence). In nucleotides, the CDR3 is TGTGCTAGCAGCGAAAGGGAAACCGGGGAGCTGTTTTTT. It translates to CASSERETGELFF.

This clone turned up a few times. The CDR3 spells CAISALGGVGADTQYF. DNA of the CDR3: TGTGCCATCAGTGCCCTGGGTGGGGTCGGCGCAGATACGCAGTATTTT. V gene TRBV10-3 combines with J gene TRBJ2-3; no clear D gene. Germline CDR1 reads ENHRY; CDR2 reads SYGVKD. Between the trimmed V and J ends, which lost 4 bases and 4 bases, there was a span of 18 bases. The CDR3 is 16 amino acids.

The chain recombines TRBV6-5 with TRBJ1-1; 9 bases map to TRBD1. The V and J ends lost 2 bases and 7 bases, in that order; junction bases with no gene match: 8. Germline V lookup: CDR1 MNHEY, CDR2 SVGAGI. This CDR3 is built from 15 residues. CDR3 loop: CASSYTGTGNFEAFF. In nucleotides, the CDR3 is TGTGCCAGCAGTTACACAGGGACAGGGAATTTTGAAGCTTTCTTT.

The rearrangement joins TRBV5-5 to TRBJ2-2; D possibly corresponds to TRBD1 (5 bases). Germline V gene data show CDR1 as SGHKS and CDR2 as YYEKEE (reference sequence). The CDR3 runs to 15 residues. The V end lost 0 bases, the J end lost 1 base, and 7 bases lay between the germline ends. The CDR3, as DNA: TGTGCCAGCAGCTTGGGGGGCCGGAACACCGGGGAGCTGTTTTTT. The encoded protein is CASSLGGRNTGELFF.

The chain links TRBV7-2 to TRBJ1-3; D is unresolved. This CDR3 has 13 amino acids. V was shortened by 2 bases and J by 2 bases, with 4 bases between the two germline ends. The germline V gene has CDR1 SGHTA and CDR2 FQGNSA. DNA of the CDR3: TGTGCCAGCAGCTTAATTGCTGGAAACACCATATATTTT. As protein: CASSLIAGNTIYF.

V is TRBV5-6 and J is TRBJ1-2; TRBD1 aligns across 11 bases. Germline V gives CDR1 SGHDT, CDR2 YYEEEE. This CDR3 has 15 amino acids. V lost 5 bases to trimming and J lost 4 bases; unmatched junction nucleotides: 7. The CDR3 reads CASRRGQGAIYGYTF. CDR3 coding DNA: TGTGCCAGCAGGCGTGGACAGGGGGCCATCTATGGCTACACCTTC.

The CDR3 sequence: CASMQGALYSNQPQHF. Here the CDR3 DNA reads TGTGCCAGTATGCAGGGGGCCCTTTATAGCAATCAGCCCCAGCATTTT. J is TRBJ1-5 and V is TRBV19; TRBD1 matches 8 bases. Losses at the gene ends were 7 bases for V and 0 bases for J; bases not matched to a gene: 8. The CDR3 runs to 16 residues. Per germline, CDR1 LNHDA and CDR2 SQIVND (reference sequence).

The rearrangement joins TRBV3-1 (or the pseudogene TRBV3-2) to TRBJ1-1, with a possible D match to TRBD1 (5 bases). Germline V CDR1 and CDR2: LGHDT, YNNKEL (reference sequence). This CDR3 has 14 amino acids. The ends were cut back, 3 bases at V and 2 bases at J, with 10 bases in the middle. CDR3 DNA: TGTGCCAGCAGCCAGGCCAGGGTTAACACTGAAGCTTTCTTT. Encoded protein: CASSQARVNTEAFF.